The rows below give T cell receptor beta chains drawn from one sample of a study of shared clonotypes between healthy human individuals. The assay was immunoSEQ multiplex PCR, and TCRdb's table has in-frame clones only and misses some. This table has some 2,000,000 clones, 85% to 95% appearing once. Sequencing input: naive CD4+ T cells sorted from blood. The receptors stem from a young man in good health. CDR3s include the opening cysteine and the closing phenylalanine or tryptophan. The order of the fields is J gene, V gene, clone size, D gene, CDR3 DNA, CDR3 protein. D genes are given only for firm matches. A row's size may be missing; if present it is once, few, many or a size class.

>TRBJ2-7|TRBV15|.|TRBD2
TGTGCCACCAGCACCCCCGGGAGGGAGCAGTACTTC
CATSTPGREQYF
>TRBJ2-2|TRBV11-3|.|.
TGTGCCAGCAGCCGGGACGGAAAAAACACCGGGGAGCTGTTTTTT
CASSRDGKNTGELFF
>TRBJ1-1|TRBV10-3|.|TRBD1
TGTGCCATCAGTGGACAGGGTCCCACTGAAGCTTTCTTT
CAISGQGPTEAFF
>TRBJ2-7|TRBV27|.|.
TGTGCCAGCAGTTCATCAGGGCTTACCTACGAGCAGTACTTC
CASSSSGLTYEQYF
>TRBJ1-1|TRBV7-3|.|.
TGTGCCAGCAGCTTAACGGAAAGGGGCAGGGGCACTGAAGCTTTCTTT
CASSLTERGRGTEAFF
>TRBJ2-5|TRBV5-1|once|.
TGCGCCAGCAGCTTGAAGGAAGAGACCCAGTACTTC
CASSLKEETQYF
>TRBJ2-7|TRBV6-5|.|.
TGTGCCAGCAGTTACTCGCCACGGGGGGCCTCCTACGAGCAGTACTTC
CASSYSPRGASYEQYF
>TRBJ2-7|TRBV11-2|.|TRBD2
TGTGCCAGCAGCTTAGGGCGGGGGACGTACTCCTACGAGCAGTACTTC
CASSLGRGTYSYEQYF
>TRBJ2-7|TRBV7-2|.|.
TGTGCCAGCAGCTTGTACGGTCCTATGTACGAGCAGTACTTC
CASSLYGPMYEQYF
>TRBJ1-1|TRBV7-6|once|.
TGTGCCAGCAGTCCCAGGGCAAACACTGAAGCTTTCTTT
CASSPRANTEAFF
>TRBJ2-1|TRBV30|.|TRBD2
TGTGCCTGGAGTCCTTTGTCTAGCGGGTACAGGAGCTCCTACAATGAGCAGTTCTTC
CAWSPLSSGYRSSYNEQFF
>TRBJ2-5|TRBV6-6|.|.
TGTGCCAGCAGTTACTCCGCTGGACAAGAGACCCAGTACTTC
CASSYSAGQETQYF
>TRBJ1-5|TRBV2|.|.
TGTGCCAGCAGTGATATAAATCAGCCCCAGCATTTT
CASSDINQPQHF
>TRBJ1-5|TRBV28|.|TRBD1
TGTGCCAGCACCTGGCCGGGACAGGGCTATCAGCCCCAGCATTTT
CASTWPGQGYQPQHF
>TRBJ2-7|TRBV6-6|.|.
TGTGCCAGCATTGGGGGGCAGAGGGACGAGCAGTACTTC
CASIGGQRDEQYF
>TRBJ1-6|TRBV6-6|.|.
TGTGCCAGCAGTCGAACACCGCCGAATAATTCACCCCTCCACTTT
CASSRTPPNNSPLHF
>TRBJ1-4|TRBV2|.|TRBD1
TGTGCCAGCAGGGGGACAGCAACTAATGAAAAACTGTTTTTT
CASRGTATNEKLFF
>TRBJ2-2|TRBV4-1|.|TRBD2
TGCGCCAGCAGCCAAGGGCTAGCGGGACTGGTTAACACCGGGGAGCTGTTTTTT
CASSQGLAGLVNTGELFF
>TRBJ2-5|TRBV20-1|.|.
TGCAGTGCCCTCTGGGGAGAGACCCAGTACTTC
CSALWGETQYF
>TRBJ1-1|TRBV5-6|once|.
TGTGCCAGCAGCCATCAGCACACTGAAGCTTTCTTT
CASSHQHTEAFF
>TRBJ2-1|TRBV4-3|once|TRBD2
TGCGCCAGCAGCCAAGGGCGGACTAGCGGAGGGGGGGCCTACAATGAGCAGTTCTTC
CASSQGRTSGGGAYNEQFF
>TRBJ2-7|TRBV7-2|.|.
TGTGCCAGCAGCTTAGAGGTAGCGGTCGAGCAGTACTTC
CASSLEVAVEQYF
>TRBJ2-1|TRBV19|.|.
TGTGCCAGTAGTATAGTCGGGGGCGGCTTTACCAATGAGCAGTTCTTC
CASSIVGGGFTNEQFF
>TRBJ2-7|TRBV7-9|once|.
TGTGCCAGCAGCTTACAGCCCGGGACCTACGAGCAGTACTTC
CASSLQPGTYEQYF
>TRBJ2-7|TRBV10-3|.|.
TGTGCCATCAGCCCCCAGCAAGGTGTCCCCTACGAGCAGTACTTC
CAISPQQGVPYEQYF
>TRBJ1-1|TRBV4-3|.|TRBD1
TGCGCCAGCAGCCAAAAACAGGGGGCGCCCACTGAAGCTTTCTTT
CASSQKQGAPTEAFF
>TRBJ2-7|TRBV7-9|.|.
TGTGCCAGCAGCGCAGGACAGATTAACTACGAGCAGTACTTC
CASSAGQINYEQYF
>TRBJ2-3|TRBV6-6|.|TRBD1
TGTGCCATCTCCGCTAGGACAGGCGGTAGCACAGATACGCAGTATTTT
CAISARTGGSTDTQYF
>TRBJ2-3|TRBV27|.|TRBD1
TGTGCCAGCAGTGGACAGGGGAATACGCAGTATTTT
CASSGQGNTQYF
>TRBJ1-1|TRBV6-6|once|.
TGTGCCAGCAACCCTGAATACCCACGGCGGGGCACTGAAGCTTTCTTT
CASNPEYPRRGTEAFF
>TRBJ2-4|TRBV2|.|.
TGTGCCAGCAGGGACCCGGGAGTGCAGTACTTC
CASRDPGVQYF
>TRBJ2-3|TRBV9|once|TRBD2
TGTGCCAGCAGCCTTTCTTCGGGGAGGGCCGAAACGCAGTATTTT
CASSLSSGRAETQYF
>TRBJ2-7|TRBV12-5|.|.
TGTGCTAGTGGTTTGAACAGAAGAGATTACGAGCAGTACTTC
CASGLNRRDYEQYF
>TRBJ1-5|TRBV6-1|.|.
TGTGCCAGCAGTGAGAGTTGGAATAGCGCCCAGCATTTT
CASSESWNSAQHF
>TRBJ2-7|TRBV18|.|TRBD1
TGTGCCAGCTCGAGAGACCGGGACAGCGCCTACGAGCAGTACTTC
CASSRDRDSAYEQYF
>TRBJ1-6|TRBV5-4|.|.
TGTGCCAGCAAGAGCTCCTATAATTCACCCCTCCACTTT
CASKSSYNSPLHF
>TRBJ2-7|TRBV5-1|.|.
TGCGCCAGCAGCTTGGTTATGAAGCCCCTCTCCTACGAGCAGTACTTC
CASSLVMKPLSYEQYF
>TRBJ1-2|TRBV10-3|.|TRBD1
TGTGCCATCAGCTTGGGACAGGGGTCTGGCTACACCTTC
CAISLGQGSGYTF
>TRBJ2-5|TRBV7-8|once|.
TGTGCCAGCAGCTTCGAGTGGGAGACCCAGTACTTC
CASSFEWETQYF
>TRBJ2-7|TRBV7-7|once|.
TGTGCTAGCAGCCCGGACAGATTCTACGAGCAGTACTTC
CASSPDRFYEQYF
>TRBJ2-7|TRBV7-8|.|.
TGTGCCAGCAGCCAGGGGGCAGCTAGCGGCTACGAGCAGTACTTC
CASSQGAASGYEQYF
>TRBJ1-4|TRBV9|.|TRBD1
TGTGCCAGCAGCGAAGAGGGGGCCTATAATGAAAAACTGTTTTTT
CASSEEGAYNEKLFF
>TRBJ1-6|TRBV7-7|once|TRBD1
TGTGCTAGCAGCCCAGGGGGCGCCCATAATTCACCCCTCCACTTT
CASSPGGAHNSPLHF
>TRBJ2-7|TRBV5-1|.|.
TGCGCCAGCAGCTTGTGGCCAGGCCCCTACGAGCAGTACTTC
CASSLWPGPYEQYF
>TRBJ1-1|TRBV11-2|.|.
TGTGCCAGCTCAGTGAACACTGAAGCTTTCTTT
CASSVNTEAFF
>TRBJ1-2|TRBV10-1|.|TRBD1
TGCGCCAGCACCGGACCGGGACAGGGGGCCGATGGCTACACCTTC
CASTGPGQGADGYTF
>TRBJ1-1|TRBV11-2|.|.
TGTGCCAGCAGCTTACGAGGCAGGGTTAACACTGAAGCTTTCTTT
CASSLRGRVNTEAFF
>TRBJ1-1|TRBV5-1|.|.
TGCGCCAGCAGCTGGGATACAGGGCGAACTGAAGCTTTCTTT
CASSWDTGRTEAFF
>TRBJ2-4|TRBV27|once|TRBD1
TGTGCCAGCAGTTTATACGGGACAGGCGACCTTCTAGCCAAAAACATTCAGTACTTC
CASSLYGTGDLLAKNIQYF
>TRBJ2-5|TRBV6-1|.|TRBD2
TGTGCCAGCATAGGACTAGAGGGCGGGGAGACCCAGTACTTC
CASIGLEGGETQYF
>TRBJ1-5|TRBV5-4|.|.
TGTGCCAGCAGTCGCCGCCAGGTTAGCAATCAGCCCCAGCATTTT
CASSRRQVSNQPQHF
>TRBJ2-6|TRBV18|.|.
TGTGCCAGCTCACCACCAGCAGGGGCCAACGTCCTGACTTTC
CASSPPAGANVLTF
>TRBJ2-7|TRBV7-6|.|.
TGTGCCAGCAGCTTAGTGGGGTCCCTGTCCTACGAGCAGTACTTC
CASSLVGSLSYEQYF
>TRBJ1-6|TRBV18|.|.
TGTGCCAGCTCACCCGCAGACAGCTCCAATTCACCCCTCCACTTT
CASSPADSSNSPLHF
>TRBJ1-1|TRBV6-1|.|.
TGTGCCAGCAATCAGGCGGTCACTGAAGCTTTCTTT
CASNQAVTEAFF
>TRBJ2-1|TRBV6-1|.|.
TGTGCCAGCTCGTCAATCTACAATGAGCAGTTCTTC
CASSSIYNEQFF
>TRBJ1-6|TRBV6-4|.|.
TGTGCCACCCGTGGGACGCTAAATTCACCCCTCCACTTT
CATRGTLNSPLHF